This T cell receptor (beta chain) was obtained from a study of cytomegalovirus exposure and HLA in healthy donors. Overall study results and limits: In a later analysis, V- and J-gene trimming of beta chains associated with a DCLRE1C missense variant, replicated independently.

Trimming took 0 bases from V and 5 from J; bases not matched to a gene: 3. This CDR3 is built from 17 residues. Germline CDR1 MRHNA, CDR2 SNTAGT. Amplification used 60 Vbeta primers and 13 Jbeta primers. Here immunoSEQ multiplex PCR was the method, and the copy in TCRdb shows in-frame clones only, minus some. The data contain some 110,000 clones, about 9.4% of them singletons. With respect to this clone: The antigen is not known.

The receptor's source is a man aged 40-49 years in good health and CMV-seropositive. Sequences were obtained from PBMCs. This chain joins TRBV6-4 and TRBJ2-3; 15 bases align to TRBD2. CDR3 residues: CASSDSGTSGRKDTQYF. The DNA of the CDR3 is TGTGCCAGCAGTGACTCCGGGACTAGCGGGAGGAAAGATACGCAGTATTTT.